The T cell receptor (beta chain) under discussion was sequenced for a study of cytomegalovirus exposure and HLA in healthy donors. Study-wide points: Some V segments, including TRBV6-2 and TRBV6-3, were excluded as indistinguishable.

The PCR contained 60 Vbeta and 13 Jbeta primers. Clones were sequenced by immunoSEQ multiplex PCR, and TCRdb holds only the in-frame ones, with some missing. The sample lists about 69,000 clones, 68% occurring once. J was trimmed by 7 bases and V by 4 bases; bases with no gene match: 7. Germline V lookup: CDR1 MNHNS, CDR2 SASEGT. The CDR3 has 15 residues. A remark on this clone: The antigen remains unidentified.

Material: PBMCs. The V call is TRBV6-1, the J call TRBJ2-1; 10 bases line up with TRBD2. This TCR came from a woman aged 25 to 39 in good health and CMV-seronegative. The CDR3, as DNA: TGTGCCAGCAGTGGACTAGCGGGTCCGGGTAATGAGCAGTTCTTC. It translates to CASSGLAGPGNEQFF.